One sample yielded the 31 T cell receptor beta chains listed below, sequenced in a study of human T cells and chemical hapten exposure. TCRdb passed the 5' RACE reads through MiXCR, listing each CDR3 protein once. The sample consists of over 70,000 distinct CDR3 sequences, 15% to 20% of them appearing once. The starting material, unfractionated whole blood, was used for total RNA extraction. These receptors were obtained from a female donor in good health.

This chain joins TRBV27 and TRBJ2-1; 13 positions match TRBD2. This CDR3 is 20 amino acids long. Unmatched junction bases numbered 13, after V lost 2 bases and J lost 3 bases. Germline CDR1 MNHEY, CDR2 SMNVEV (reference sequence). The CDR3 coding sequence is TGTGCCAGCAGTTTAGATTCCCGGACTAGCGGGGGAGCGGGCTACAATGAGCAGTTCTTC. It encodes CASSLDSRTSGGAGYNEQFF.

This clonotype was observed a handful of times. CDR3 nucleotide sequence: TGTGCCAGCAGCTGGACAGGGGGTGGTACTGAAGCTTTCTTT. Protein product: CASSWTGGGTEAFF. The chain recombines TRBV6-5 with TRBJ1-1; 10 nucleotides agree with TRBD1. CDR1 and CDR2 (germline): MNHEY, SVGAGI. With 6 bases clipped from V and 5 bases from J, the junction kept 6 bases outside the gene matches. The CDR3 totals 14 residues.

A few counts support this clonotype. The rearrangement joins TRBV20-1 to TRBJ2-7; 10 bases fit TRBD2. CDR1 is DFQATT and CDR2 is SNEGSKA in the germline V gene (reference sequence). With V trimmed by 5 bases and J by 4 bases, 5 bases remained unmatched. The CDR3 has 13 residues. Written as DNA, the CDR3 is TGCAGTGCTTCTCCAGCGGGAGGGTACGAGCAGTACTTC. Protein: CSASPAGGYEQYF.

Ten or more counts support this clonotype. V is TRBV6-4 and J is TRBJ2-3, with TRBD2 identical over 12 bases. V lost 0 bases to trimming and J lost 10 bases; unmatched junction nucleotides: 8. The germline V gene has CDR1 MRHNA and CDR2 SNTAGT. This CDR3 region has 16 residues. In DNA, the CDR3 is TGTGCCAGCAGTGACTCGGCTAGCGGGGGGGCCGAGCCGCAGTATTTT. Encoded protein: CASSDSASGGAEPQYF.

This clonotype was detected only a few times. The chain combines TRBV29-1 with TRBJ2-7; 9 bases map to TRBD1. The junction had 9 bases not matched to a gene; V was cut back by 4 bases and J by 5 bases. Germline lookup yields CDR1 SQVTM and CDR2 ANQGSEA. The CDR3 is made up of 14 amino acids. CDR3 sequence reads: CSVVDRGIGDEQYF. The CDR3 nucleotides are TGCAGCGTTGTTGACAGGGGGATAGGGGACGAGCAGTACTTC.

This clonotype has more than one count but fewer than ten. V gene TRBV5-1 combines with J gene TRBJ2-6; D is ambiguous. The CDR3 has 13 amino acids. Trimming took 4 bases from V and 4 from J, leaving 6 bases between them. Looked up from germline, CDR1 is SGHRS and CDR2 is YFSETQ. The CDR3 DNA reads TGCGCCAGCAGCAATCCCGGGGCCAACGTCCTGACTTTC. This codes for CASSNPGANVLTF.

This clonotype has only a few counts. DNA for the CDR3: TGTGCCAGCAGCTCCGTTTGGCAGAACACTGAAGCTTTCTTT. It codes for CASSSVWQNTEAFF. This chain links TRBV7-6 with TRBJ1-1; no definite D call. Germline V gene data show CDR1 as SGHVS and CDR2 as FNYEAQ. This CDR3 contains 14 residues. V was pared by 4 bases and J by 1 base, with 10 bases between.

This chain connects TRBV20-1 to TRBJ1-4; TRBD1 aligns across 7 bases. With 6 bases clipped from V and 8 bases from J, the junction kept 12 bases outside the gene matches. Germline V gene data show CDR1 as DFQATT and CDR2 as SNEGSKA (reference sequence). The length of the CDR3 is 14 residues. The chain's CDR3 is CSASKDRVEEKLFF. In DNA, the CDR3 is TGCAGTGCGTCGAAAGACAGGGTAGAAGAAAAACTGTTTTTT.

The sample holds many counts of this clonotype. The chain is built from TRBV30 and TRBJ1-2; the D is unclear. The CDR3 runs to 14 residues. V lost 0 bases, J lost 7 bases, and 15 bases lay in between. Germline-derived CDR1 and CDR2 are GTSNPN and SVGIG (reference sequence). The CDR3 DNA reads as TGTGCCTGGAGTGTAACCTTTTCGGGGTCTGGCTACACCTTC. Amino acids: CAWSVTFSGSGYTF.

The genes are TRBV7-2 and TRBJ2-1; D is unclear. Germline loops: CDR1 SGHTA, CDR2 FQGNSA. V was cut by 3 bases and J by 7 bases, with 7 bases left in between. This CDR3 comprises 12 residues. As DNA, the CDR3 is TGTGCCAGCAGCTTGGGGTGGAATGAGCAGTTCTTC. Its translation is CASSLGWNEQFF.

The V and J genes are TRBV11-2 and TRBJ1-6; D might be TRBD1 (6 bases). This CDR3 is built from 14 residues. In germline, CDR1 is SGHAT, CDR2 FQNNGV. V was cut by 1 base and J by 9 bases, with 10 bases left in between. CDR3 nucleotide sequence: TGTGCCAGCAGCTTAGTACAGGGCAGTTCACCCCTCCACTTT. Translated: CASSLVQGSSPLHF.

The V gene is TRBV7-2, the J gene TRBJ1-2, with a tentative D call TRBD1 (5 bases). Per germline, CDR1 SGHTA and CDR2 FQGNSA. The CDR3 contains 16 residues. Trimming removed 1 base at V and 0 bases at J, with 12 bases between. CDR3 sequence: CASSLVPGPTNYGYTF. DNA for the CDR3: TGTGCCAGCAGCTTAGTGCCGGGACCTACTAACTATGGCTACACCTTC. Variable domain in full (rest from reference TRBV7-2 and TRBJ1-2): GAGVSQSPSNKVTEKGKDVELRCDPISGHTALYWYRQSLGQGLEFLIYFQGNSAPDKSGLPSDRFSAERTGGSVSTLTIQRTQQEDSAVYLCASSLVPGPTNYGYTFGSGTRLTVV.

This clonotype was detected many times. V usage is TRBV18 and J usage is TRBJ2-3; D not certain. The V gene's germline CDR1 is KGHSH and CDR2 LQKENI. Trimming removed 0 bases from V and 3 bases from J, with 10 bases in between. This CDR3 contains 15 residues. The CDR3 is CASSPPRRMTDTQYF. The CDR3 DNA follows: TGTGCCAGCTCACCACCTCGGCGGATGACAGATACGCAGTATTTT.

This clonotype has more than one count but fewer than ten. The chain has TRBV5-6 and TRBJ2-6; no definite D call. The CDR3 runs 17 residues. V lost 0 bases to trimming and J lost 0 bases, with 10 bases between them. Germline V gene sequence: CDR1 SGHDT, CDR2 YYEEEE. The CDR3 loop reads CASSLEAASSGANVLTF. CDR3 bases: TGTGCCAGCAGCTTGGAGGCCGCGAGCTCTGGGGCCAACGTCCTGACTTTC.

This clonotype occurred a few times. This chain joins TRBV20-1 and TRBJ2-4, with D possibly matching TRBD1 (5 bases). The CDR3 totals 16 residues. Trimming removed 5 bases at V and 5 bases at J, with 22 bases between. From germline, CDR1 is DFQATT and CDR2 SNEGSKA (reference sequence). The CDR3 bases are TGCAGTGCTTGGGCCCCGGACACGGCCAGGGAAAACATTCAGTACTTC. Translating it yields CSAWAPDTARENIQYF.

In its sample, this clonotype was seen a few times. The chain employs TRBV6-4 and TRBJ2-7; 8 positions agree with TRBD2. The CDR3 has 14 residues. Germline trimming cut 5 bases from V and 5 bases from J; bases unmatched to any gene: 8. Germline V lookup: CDR1 MRHNA, CDR2 SNTAGT. CDR3 sequence reads: CASSLVAGSHEQYF. The CDR3 bases are TGTGCCAGCAGTCTCGTAGCGGGAAGCCACGAGCAGTACTTC.

This rearrangement joins TRBV7-2 to TRBJ2-3; 10 nucleotides line up with TRBD1. The germline gives CDR1 SGHTA, CDR2 FQGNSA. J lost 4 bases, V lost 4 bases, and 5 bases had no gene match. The CDR3 consists of 15 residues. The CDR3 DNA sequence: TGTGCCAGCAGCTGGACAGGGGGGCCCCCAGATACGCAGTATTTT. Protein product: CASSWTGGPPDTQYF.

The V gene is TRBV4-1, the J gene TRBJ2-6; no definite D call. Germline assignment: CDR1 MGHRA and CDR2 YSYEKL. The CDR3 is made up of 16 amino acids. V dropped 2 bases and J dropped 1 base, with 9 bases sitting between them. The CDR3 DNA reads TGCGCCAGCAGCCAACTCGCGAGTTCTGGGGCCAACGTCCTGACTTTC. Encoded protein: CASSQLASSGANVLTF.

This clonotype has ten or more counts. V usage is TRBV20-1 and J usage is TRBJ1-1, with D perhaps TRBD1 (6 bases). The length of the CDR3 is 12 residues. Germline values: CDR1 DFQATT, CDR2 SNEGSKA (reference sequence). The V and J ends lost 3 bases and 4 bases respectively, with 9 bases between them. The CDR3 DNA is TGCAGTGCTAGTAACAGGGCCACTGAAGCTTTCTTT. Its protein product is CSASNRATEAFF.

The chain couples TRBV7-2 to TRBJ2-5; 9 positions agree with TRBD2. The germline V gene encodes CDR1 SGHTA and CDR2 FQGNSA. V lost 5 bases, J lost 5 bases, and 12 bases stayed unmatched. CDR3 length: 16 amino acids. CDR3 protein: CASSTGGSGSLETQYF. CDR3 nucleotides: TGTGCCAGCAGCACGGGCGGTAGCGGGAGTTTGGAGACCCAGTACTTC.

The chain has TRBV6-1 and TRBJ1-1; D unclear. Germline CDR1 MNHNS, CDR2 SASEGT. V lost 4 bases, J lost 4 bases, and 13 bases lay in between. The CDR3 has 14 residues. The CDR3 sequence: CASSAEGLATEAFF. DNA of the CDR3: TGTGCCAGCAGTGCGGAGGGTCTCGCCACTGAAGCTTTCTTT.

This chain joins TRBV29-1 and TRBJ2-7; 9 bases line up with TRBD1. The junction had 3 bases not matched to a gene; V was cut back by 7 bases and J by 2 bases. Germline CDR1 and CDR2: SQVTM and ANQGSEA. This CDR3 is built from 12 residues. The DNA of the CDR3 is TGCAGCGGAAGGGACAGGGCCTACGAGCAGTACTTC. Translating gives CSGRDRAYEQYF.

The rearrangement uses TRBV10-3 and TRBJ2-3; the D call may be TRBD1 or TRBD2 (6 bases each). CDR1 and CDR2 from the germline V gene are ENHRY and SYGVKD. Trimming removed 8 bases at V and 4 bases at J, with 13 bases between. The CDR3 has 13 residues. The CDR3 DNA is TGTGCCATCGAATCAGGGGACTCAGATACGCAGTATTTT. Protein sequence: CAIESGDSDTQYF.

The chain is built from TRBV13 and TRBJ1-1, with no clear D. V was clipped by 6 bases and J by 5 bases, with 22 bases between them. The germline CDR1 and CDR2 sequences are PRHDT and FYEKMQ (reference sequence). The CDR3 runs 16 residues. The CDR3 nucleotides read TGTGCCAGCAGTGGGGAGGGAGGGAAAGACCCGACTGAAGCTTTCTTT. Translating gives CASSGEGGKDPTEAFF.

Written as DNA, the CDR3 is TGTGCCAGCAGCGGACAGGGGGCTAGTTATGGCTACACCTTC. Translated: CASSGQGASYGYTF. The chain is built from TRBV7-8 and TRBJ1-2; 11 nucleotides line up with TRBD1. CDR1 SGHVS and CDR2 FQNEAQ come from the germline V gene. Trimming cost V 5 bases and J 5 bases; bases outside gene matches: 4. This CDR3 has 14 amino acids.

The chain has TRBV18 and TRBJ2-5; the match to TRBD2 covers 8 bases. V gave up 3 bases and J gave up 5 bases; unmatched junction bases: 5. CDR3 length: 14 amino acids. Per the germline V gene, CDR1 is KGHSH and CDR2 is LQKENI. DNA of the CDR3: TGTGCCAGCTCACCTGGACTAGCCTTCGAGACCCAGTACTTC. Translation gives CASSPGLAFETQYF.

This clonotype was counted only a few times. The chain links TRBV20-1 to TRBJ1-2; a possible D gene is TRBD1 (6 bases). In germline, CDR1 is DFQATT, CDR2 SNEGSKA (reference sequence). V shed 5 bases and J shed 9 bases, with 16 bases lying between them. This CDR3 spans 12 amino acids. The CDR3 nucleotides read TGCAGTGCTCCCCAGCGGGGGCCCAGCTACACCTTC. Its protein is CSAPQRGPSYTF.

The chain carries TRBV25-1 and TRBJ1-5; D not resolved. Germline loops: CDR1 MGHDK, CDR2 SYGVNS. V was shortened by 3 bases and J by 4 bases, with 4 bases between the two germline ends. The CDR3 runs 12 residues. CDR3: CASSEGNQPQHF. CDR3 in DNA: TGTGCCAGCAGTGAGGGGAATCAGCCCCAGCATTTT.

This clonotype was seen ten or more times. This sequence joins TRBV7-9 and TRBJ2-3, with no clear D. The ends were cut back, 0 bases at V and 7 bases at J, with 8 bases in the middle. The CDR3 has 13 residues. Per the germline V gene, CDR1 is SEHNR and CDR2 is FQNEAQ (reference sequence). CDR3 DNA sequence: TGTGCCAGCAGCTTAGCGGCGTCGTATACGCAGTATTTT. Amino acid sequence: CASSLAASYTQYF.

The rearrangement uses TRBV15 and TRBJ1-5, with 9 bases lining up with TRBD1. The CDR3 spans 15 residues. The germline V gene has CDR1 LNHNV and CDR2 YYDKDF (reference sequence). The V and J ends lost 3 bases and 5 bases, in that order; junction bases with no gene match: 5. DNA for the CDR3: TGTGCCACCAGCAGGGACAGGGGCTGGGATCAGCCCCAGCATTTT. It codes for CATSRDRGWDQPQHF.

The rearrangement joins TRBV29-1 to TRBJ2-1; D possibly matches TRBD1 or TRBD2 (6 bases each). The CDR3 runs to 12 residues. Germline loops: CDR1 SQVTM, CDR2 ANQGSEA. CDR3 DNA sequence: TGCACGGGGGCAGCCTCCTACAATGAGCAGTTCTTC. It translates to CTGAASYNEQFF.